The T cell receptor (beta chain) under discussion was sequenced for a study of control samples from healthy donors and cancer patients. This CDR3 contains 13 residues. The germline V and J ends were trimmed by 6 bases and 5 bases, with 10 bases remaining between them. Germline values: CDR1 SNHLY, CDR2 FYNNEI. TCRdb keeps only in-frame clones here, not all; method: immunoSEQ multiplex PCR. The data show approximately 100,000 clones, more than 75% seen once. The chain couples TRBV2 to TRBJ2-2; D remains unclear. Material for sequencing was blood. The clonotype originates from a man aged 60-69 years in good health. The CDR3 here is CASSSDLTGELFF. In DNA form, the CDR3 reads TGTGCCAGCAGCTCTGACTTAACCGGGGAGCTGTTTTTT.